This TCR beta chain was captured by sequencing in a study of T cell responses to AZD1222 COVID-19 vaccine. Overall study context: Second-dose intervals of approximately 4 or approximately 12 weeks were pooled. Study results and limitations: The repertoires were collected only after the peak T cell response.

Remarks on this clone: Its specificity is unknown.

Here immunoSEQ multiplex PCR was the method, and the copy in TCRdb shows in-frame clones only, minus some. This sample carries approximately 130,000 clones, about 94% of them seen once, and the ten largest clones take 0.75% to 0.95%. Germline-derived CDR1 and CDR2 are WNHNN and SYGVQD (reference sequence). Trimming left V 0 bases short and J 0 bases short, with 24 bases between. CDR3 length: 20 residues. V gene TRBV10-1 combines with J gene TRBJ2-7; possibly TRBD1 or TRBD2 for D (5 bases each). The sample was peripheral blood, taken on day 0 of AZD1222 vaccination. The source is an adult in good health. This chain's CDR3 is CASSESGTARLMIVSYEQYF. In DNA, the CDR3 is TGCGCCAGCAGTGAGTCGGGGACGGCACGTTTAATGATAGTCTCCTACGAGCAGTACTTC.